The 12 T cell receptor beta chains in this list originate from one sample, sequenced in a study of T-cell reconstitution after alpha-beta-depleted transplantation in children. For TCRbeta, the library was prepared with unique molecular identifiers. TCRdb passed the PCR reads through MiXCR, listing each CDR3 protein once. Here the sample spans hundreds of thousands of distinct CDR3 sequences, 15% to 20% being singletons. The sample here was PBMCs from the stem cell graft donor, taken from the stem cell graft. These receptors were taken from a human donor who donated a stem cell graft to a child with acute lymphoblastic leukemia.

The gene calls are TRBV7-6 and TRBJ2-1; 8 bases agree with TRBD1. V trimming: 6 bases; J trimming: 4 bases; junction bases outside the gene matches: 8. From germline, CDR1 is SGHVS and CDR2 FNYEAQ. The CDR3 spans 15 residues. The CDR3 coding sequence is TGTGCCAGCAGGCTTAATACAGGGGGGTACAATGAGCAGTTCTTC. Amino acids: CASRLNTGGYNEQFF.

The chain carries TRBV5-6 and TRBJ2-1, with unresolved D. V shed 2 bases and J shed 7 bases, with 7 bases lying between them. Germline CDR1 SGHDT, CDR2 YYEEEE. This CDR3 comprises 12 residues. CDR3 protein: CASSFQLNEQFF. CDR3 sequence (DNA): TGTGCCAGCAGCTTCCAGCTTAATGAGCAGTTCTTC.

In this sample, this clonotype turned up a few times. The V gene is TRBV18, the J gene TRBJ2-1, with 7 bases matching TRBD2. The ends lost 6 bases at V and 13 bases at J; junction bases unmatched: 12. Per the germline V gene, CDR1 is KGHSH and CDR2 is LQKENI. The CDR3 runs 13 residues. The CDR3 protein is CASSSDLAAQQFF. Written as DNA, the CDR3 is TGTGCCAGCTCGTCCGATCTAGCGGCCCAACAGTTCTTC.

The V and J genes are TRBV11-2 and TRBJ2-1; D is possibly TRBD2 (5 bases). CDR1 and CDR2 (germline): SGHAT, FQNNGV. CDR3 length equals 20 residues. Trimming took off 2 bases at V and 4 bases at J, with 27 bases between the two ends. CDR3 loop: CASSLYPHPVGSGLYNEQFF. Written as DNA, the CDR3 is TGTGCCAGCAGCTTATATCCTCACCCGGTAGGGAGCGGCCTATACAATGAGCAGTTCTTC. Complete variable domain (other parts from reference TRBV11-2 and TRBJ2-1): EAGVAQSPRYKIIEKRQSVAFWCNPISGHATLYWYQQILGQGPKLLIQFQNNGVVDDSQLPKDRFSAERLKGVDSTLKIQPAKLEDSAVYLCASSLYPHPVGSGLYNEQFFGPGTRLTVL.

The CDR3 is CASSYSNNQPQHF. The CDR3 DNA reads as TGTGCCAGCAGTTACTCGAACAATCAGCCCCAGCATTTT. The chain couples TRBV6-6 to TRBJ1-5; no firm D call. This CDR3 is built from 13 residues. The germline CDR1 and CDR2 sequences are MNHNY and SVGAGI (reference sequence). Trimming took off 0 bases at V and 3 bases at J, with 3 bases between the two ends.

This clonotype was recorded a few times. The genes are TRBV14 and TRBJ2-7; weak D call: TRBD2 (5 bases). Between the trimmed V and J ends, which lost 3 bases and 1 base, there was a span of 7 bases. This CDR3 is 13 amino acids long. The germline gives CDR1 SGHDN, CDR2 FVKESK. CDR3 in amino acids: CASSHGGSYEQYF. For the CDR3, the DNA is TGTGCCAGCAGCCACGGCGGGTCCTACGAGCAGTACTTC.

The chain links TRBV12-3 or TRBV12-4 to TRBJ2-1; TRBD1 matches at 9 bases. J was trimmed by 8 bases and V by 4 bases; bases with no gene match: 12. The CDR3 runs to 16 residues. The CDR3 nucleotides read TGTGCCAGCAGTTCCTATGGGACAGGGTCTGTACATGAGCAGTTCTTC. Its translation is CASSSYGTGSVHEQFF.

This clonotype was seen more than once but under ten times. The V gene is TRBV6-1, the J gene TRBJ1-1, with D tentatively TRBD1 (6 bases). Germline V gene data show CDR1 as MNHNS and CDR2 as SASEGT. V gave up 5 bases and J gave up 4 bases, with 17 bases separating them. The CDR3 loop spans 15 amino acids. The CDR3 DNA sequence: TGTGCCAGCAGTATGATGTGGGGGGCGGTCACTGAAGCTTTCTTT. It encodes CASSMMWGAVTEAFF.

This clonotype was found a few times. This rearrangement joins TRBV6-5 to TRBJ1-5, with D hard to call. V was pared by 4 bases and J by 0 bases, with 19 bases between. Germline-derived CDR1 and CDR2 are MNHEY and SVGAGI. This CDR3 has 18 residues. CDR3 amino acids: CASSSVGSNLYSNQPQHF. CDR3 sequence (DNA): TGTGCCAGCAGTTCTGTGGGGTCCAACCTGTATAGCAATCAGCCCCAGCATTTT.

This clonotype showed up just a few times. J is TRBJ2-7 and V is TRBV12-3 or TRBV12-4; TRBD2 matches at 11 bases. The CDR3 runs 14 residues. V was pared by 7 bases and J by 4 bases, with 6 bases of the junction left unmatched. The CDR3 nucleotides read TGTGCCAGCAAGCCAGGGACTAGCGGTTACGAGCAGTACTTC. Translating it yields CASKPGTSGYEQYF.

The V and J genes are TRBV10-2 and TRBJ2-7, with 11 bases aligning to TRBD2. The V segment lost 1 base and the J segment 4 bases; nucleotides outside the gene matches: 6. The V gene's germline CDR1 is WSHSY and CDR2 SAAADI. This CDR3 is 16 amino acids long. The CDR3 loop is CASSEFLAGGRYEQYF. CDR3 in DNA: TGCGCCAGCAGTGAGTTTCTAGCGGGAGGAAGGTACGAGCAGTACTTC.

This clonotype has a handful of counts. This chain uses TRBV7-2 with TRBJ1-4; possibly TRBD1 for D (6 bases). V lost 11 bases and J 5 bases, leaving 15 bases between the germline ends. This CDR3 is built from 13 residues. Germline V gene lookup returns CDR1 SGHTA and CDR2 FQGNSA. CDR3 nucleotide sequence: TGTGCCCTTCAGAGGGGGGCGAATGAAAAACTGTTTTTT. Encoded protein: CALQRGANEKLFF.